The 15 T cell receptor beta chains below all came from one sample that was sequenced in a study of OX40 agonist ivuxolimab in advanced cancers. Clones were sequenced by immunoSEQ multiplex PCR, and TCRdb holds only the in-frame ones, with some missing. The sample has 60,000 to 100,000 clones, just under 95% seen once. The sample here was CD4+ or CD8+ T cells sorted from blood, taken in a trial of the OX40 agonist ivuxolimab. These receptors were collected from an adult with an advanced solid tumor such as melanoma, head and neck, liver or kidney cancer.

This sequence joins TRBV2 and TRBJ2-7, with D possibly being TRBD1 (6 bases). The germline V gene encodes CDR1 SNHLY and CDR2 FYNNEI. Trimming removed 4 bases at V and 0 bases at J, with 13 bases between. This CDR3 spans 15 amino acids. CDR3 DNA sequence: TGTGCCAGCAGTGGGGGACACCTGAGCTCCTACGAGCAGTACTTC. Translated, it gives CASSGGHLSSYEQYF.

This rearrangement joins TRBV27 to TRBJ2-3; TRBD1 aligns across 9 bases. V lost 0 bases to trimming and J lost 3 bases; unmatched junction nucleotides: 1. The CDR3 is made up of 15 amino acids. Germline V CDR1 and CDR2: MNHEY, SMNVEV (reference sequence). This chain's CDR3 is CASSLSTGGTDTQYF. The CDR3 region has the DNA TGTGCCAGCAGTTTATCGACAGGGGGAACAGATACGCAGTATTTT.

The CDR3 loop reads CASSSGQRHSYNEQFF. CDR3 DNA sequence: TGTGCCAGCAGCTCGGGACAGCGCCACTCCTACAATGAGCAGTTCTTC. The chain joins TRBV5-8 to TRBJ2-1, with 7 bases lining up with TRBD1. The CDR3 is made up of 16 amino acids. V was clipped by 3 bases and J by 0 bases; unmatched bases: 6. Germline loops: CDR1 SGHTS, CDR2 YDEGEE.

In DNA form, the CDR3 reads TGTGCCAGCAGCTTGATCGTACAGGGTCTAGAAGCTTTCTTT. Translation gives CASSLIVQGLEAFF. J is TRBJ1-1 and V is TRBV5-6; D may be TRBD1 (6 bases). Germline CDR1 and CDR2: SGHDT and YYEEEE. V lost 1 base, J lost 8 bases, and 15 bases lay in between. This CDR3 is 14 amino acids long.

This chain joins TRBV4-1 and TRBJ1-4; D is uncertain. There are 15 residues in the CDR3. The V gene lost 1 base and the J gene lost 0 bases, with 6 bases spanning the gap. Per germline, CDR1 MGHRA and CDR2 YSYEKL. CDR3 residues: CASSQGGATNEKLFF. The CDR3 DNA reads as TGCGCCAGCAGCCAAGGGGGTGCAACTAATGAAAAACTGTTTTTT.

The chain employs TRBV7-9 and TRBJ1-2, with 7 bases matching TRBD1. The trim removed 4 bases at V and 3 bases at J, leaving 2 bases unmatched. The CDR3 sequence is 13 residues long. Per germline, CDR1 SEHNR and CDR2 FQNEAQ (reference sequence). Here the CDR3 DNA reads TGTGCCAGCAGCTCTGGGACAGACTATGGCTACACCTTC. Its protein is CASSSGTDYGYTF.

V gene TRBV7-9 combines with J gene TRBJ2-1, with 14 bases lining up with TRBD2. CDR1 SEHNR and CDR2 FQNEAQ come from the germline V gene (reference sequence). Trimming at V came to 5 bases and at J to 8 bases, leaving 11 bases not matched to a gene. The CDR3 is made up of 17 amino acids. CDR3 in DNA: TGTGCCAGCAGCCCGCGACTAGCGGGGGGGCCAGGGCATGAGCAGTTCTTC. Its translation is CASSPRLAGGPGHEQFF.

DNA for the CDR3: TGTGCCAGCAGCTTAGTGGCCTTAGTTGGGGACACTGAAGCTTTCTTT. Translation gives CASSLVALVGDTEAFF. The chain recombines TRBV7-2 with TRBJ1-1; D gene unclear. Germline V gene data show CDR1 as SGHTA and CDR2 as FQGNSA. This CDR3 comprises 16 residues. V lost 1 base to trimming and J lost 3 bases, with 15 bases between them.

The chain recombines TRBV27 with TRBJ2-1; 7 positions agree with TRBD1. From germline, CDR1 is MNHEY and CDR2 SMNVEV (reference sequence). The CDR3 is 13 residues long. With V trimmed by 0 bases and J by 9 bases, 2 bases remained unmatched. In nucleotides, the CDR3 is TGTGCCAGCAGTTTATCGAGGACAGGTGAGCAGTTCTTC. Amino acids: CASSLSRTGEQFF.

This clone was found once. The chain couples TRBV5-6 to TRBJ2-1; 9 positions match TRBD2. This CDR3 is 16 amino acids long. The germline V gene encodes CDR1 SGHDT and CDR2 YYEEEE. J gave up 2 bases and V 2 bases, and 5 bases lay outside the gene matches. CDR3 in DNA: TGTGCCAGCAGCTTAGGCGGGGGGGCGGCCTACAATGAGCAGTTCTTC. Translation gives CASSLGGGAAYNEQFF.

The CDR3 DNA sequence: TGTGCCAGCAGCTTTGGAACGTGGGACAACCCAAAGGAAAAACTGTTTTTT. Translating it yields CASSFGTWDNPKEKLFF. The V gene is TRBV7-2, the J gene TRBJ1-4; a possible D gene is TRBD1 (6 bases). Trimming removed 3 bases at V and 8 bases at J, with 22 bases between. The germline CDR1 and CDR2 sequences are SGHTA and FQGNSA. This CDR3 has 17 amino acids.

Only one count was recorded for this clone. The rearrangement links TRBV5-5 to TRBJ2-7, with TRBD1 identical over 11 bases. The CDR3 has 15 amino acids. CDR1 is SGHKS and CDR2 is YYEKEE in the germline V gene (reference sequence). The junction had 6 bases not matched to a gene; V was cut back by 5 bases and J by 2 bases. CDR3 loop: CASRLGTGGTYEQYF. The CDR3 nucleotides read TGTGCCAGCAGGCTTGGGACAGGGGGTACCTACGAGCAGTACTTC.

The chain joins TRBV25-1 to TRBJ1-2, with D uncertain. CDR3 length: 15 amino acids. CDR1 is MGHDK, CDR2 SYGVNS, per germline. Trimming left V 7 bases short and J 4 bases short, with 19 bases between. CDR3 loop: CASTPEGPFRYGYTF. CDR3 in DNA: TGTGCCAGCACCCCCGAAGGACCGTTTCGCTATGGCTACACCTTC.

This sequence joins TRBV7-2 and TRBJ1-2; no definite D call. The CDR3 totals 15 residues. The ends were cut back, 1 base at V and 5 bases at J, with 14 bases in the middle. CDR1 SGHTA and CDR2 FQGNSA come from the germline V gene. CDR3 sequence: CASSLETDRSYGYTF. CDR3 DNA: TGTGCCAGCAGCTTAGAGACGGATCGGAGTTATGGCTACACCTTC.

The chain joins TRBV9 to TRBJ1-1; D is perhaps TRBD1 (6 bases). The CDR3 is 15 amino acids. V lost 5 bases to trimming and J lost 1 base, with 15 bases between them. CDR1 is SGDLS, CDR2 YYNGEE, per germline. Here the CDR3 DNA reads TGTGCCAGCAGTGTCGGACAGTCCAAGAACACTGAAGCTTTCTTT. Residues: CASSVGQSKNTEAFF.